This T cell receptor beta chain was found in a study of beta chain features in type 1 diabetes. Findings and limits, study-wide: A possible short-template PCR bias applies equally to patients and controls. All four CD4+ subsets of Type 1 diabetes patients contained TCRB CDR3s that were moderately but significantly shorter. Highly expressing activated T cells could be over-counted with a cDNA template.

Expressed TCRB transcripts were sequenced after all isolated RNA was converted to cDNA. Sequencing was performed with immunoSEQ multiplex PCR; in TCRdb, only in-frame clones are kept and a portion is missing. The repertoire holds over 15,000 clones, with less than 50% as singletons. This clone has more than one count but fewer than ten. Its target is unknown. Trimming took 8 bases from V and 5 from J, leaving 19 bases between them. The CDR3 sequence is 15 residues long. Germline V gene lookup returns CDR1 SNHLY and CDR2 FYNNEI. The authors obtained over 95% purity in all sorted populations. The TCR sequence derives from a woman aged 40 to 49 in good health. V gene TRBV2 combines with J gene TRBJ1-5, with D maybe TRBD1 (5 bases). Sequencing input: stem cell memory CD4+ T cells from blood. The DNA for the CDR3 is TGTGCCAGCGGCCGGGACTCCCTAACGGATCAGCCCCAGCATTTT. Translation: CASGRDSLTDQPQHF.